The rows below give T cell receptor beta chains drawn from one sample of a study of OX40 agonist ivuxolimab in advanced cancers. TCRdb's copy holds only in-frame clones and misses some; the assay was immunoSEQ multiplex PCR. The table shows 35,000 to 55,000 clones, with about four fifths occurring only once. The sample here was CD4+ or CD8+ T cells sorted from blood, taken in a trial of the OX40 agonist ivuxolimab. The receptors here all came from an adult with an advanced solid tumor such as melanoma, head and neck, liver or kidney cancer. Each CDR3 is given with its conserved first and last residue. A D gene is named only where the DNA matches it firmly. Size is omitted from some rows. Given values are once, few, many or a class for expanded clones.

cdr3_aa	cdr3_nt	clone_size	j_call	v_call	d_call
CSVPSGGVGYGYTF	TGCAGCGTACCGTCGGGGGGCGTGGGCTATGGCTACACCTTC	-	TRBJ1-2	TRBV29-1	-
CAWSYGQSEAFF	TGTGCCTGGAGTTACGGACAGTCTGAAGCTTTCTTT	-	TRBJ1-1	TRBV30	-
CASSPMGRVEDQPQHF	TGCGCCAGCAGCCCGATGGGGCGGGTAGAAGATCAGCCCCAGCATTTT	-	TRBJ1-5	TRBV5-1	-
CASSNTVRYEQYF	TGTGCCAGCAGTAACACTGTTCGCTACGAGCAGTACTTC	-	TRBJ2-7	TRBV28	-
CASSPSGGTQYF	TGTGCCAGCAGCCCATCCGGTGGTACCCAGTACTTC	-	TRBJ2-5	TRBV6-6	-
CASSVGGSQPQHF	TGTGCCAGCAGCGTAGGGGGCAGTCAGCCCCAGCATTTT	-	TRBJ1-5	TRBV9	-
CASSEIPGGQETQYF	TGCGCCAGCAGTGAGATTCCAGGGGGCCAAGAGACCCAGTACTTC	-	TRBJ2-5	TRBV10-2	TRBD1
CAISDTLGYNEQFF	TGTGCCATCAGTGACACTCTGGGCTACAATGAGCAGTTCTTC	-	TRBJ2-1	TRBV10-3	-
CASSADSGNTIYF	TGTGCCAGCAGCGCCGACTCTGGAAACACCATATATTTT	-	TRBJ1-3	TRBV11-3	-
CASSITFFLQKDGYTF	TGTGCCAGTAGTATAACTTTTTTTTTACAGAAAGATGGCTACACCTTC	-	TRBJ1-2	TRBV19	-
CASSPGGGGSYEQYF	TGTGCCAGCTCACCGGGAGGGGGGGGCTCCTACGAGCAGTACTTC	-	TRBJ2-7	TRBV18	-
CASSPGEGAKNIQYF	TGTGCCAGCAGTCCGGGCGAGGGTGCCAAAAACATTCAGTACTTC	-	TRBJ2-4	TRBV7-3	-
CASSSRGPGETQYF	TGTGCCAGCAGTTCGCGGGGGCCGGGAGAGACCCAGTACTTC	-	TRBJ2-5	TRBV6-5	-
CASSIRLNTGELFF	TGTGCCAGTAGTATACGACTTAACACCGGGGAGCTGTTTTTT	-	TRBJ2-2	TRBV19	-
CASTLTGNTEAFF	TGTGCCAGCACCTTGACAGGGAACACTGAAGCTTTCTTT	-	TRBJ1-1	TRBV7-8	-
CALGDNQPQHF	TGTGCCCTCGGGGACAATCAGCCCCAGCATTTT	-	TRBJ1-5	TRBV6-1	-
CASSQARGRVETQYF	TGTGCCAGTAGCCAAGCGCGGGGGAGGGTGGAGACCCAGTACTTC	once	TRBJ2-5	TRBV19	TRBD2
CASSPGQGPGNTIYF	TGTGCCAGCAGCCCTGGACAGGGGCCCGGAAACACCATATATTTT	-	TRBJ1-3	TRBV11-3	TRBD1
CASRESGTSGTDTQYF	TGTGCCAGCAGGGAGAGCGGGACTAGCGGCACAGATACGCAGTATTTT	-	TRBJ2-3	TRBV27	TRBD2
CASQTGLNTEAFF	TGTGCCAGCCAGACAGGGTTGAACACTGAAGCTTTCTTT	-	TRBJ1-1	TRBV6-1	TRBD1
CASSEQGPPGELFF	TGTGCCAGCAGTGAACAGGGGCCCCCCGGGGAGCTGTTTTTT	-	TRBJ2-2	TRBV2	-
CASSLAETQYF	TGCGCCAGCAGCTTGGCAGAGACCCAGTACTTC	-	TRBJ2-5	TRBV5-1	-
CASSPGTTDQPQHF	TGCGCCAGCAGCCCCGGGACGACCGATCAGCCCCAGCATTTT	-	TRBJ1-5	TRBV5-1	-
CTSSQTDRGRPKYGYTF	TGCACCAGCAGCCAAACCGACAGGGGGCGACCGAAGTATGGCTACACCTTC	-	TRBJ1-2	TRBV1	-
CASSRGTGNTGELFF	TGTGCCAGCAGCCGCGGGACAGGGAACACCGGGGAGCTGTTTTTT	-	TRBJ2-2	TRBV2	TRBD1
CASSPPGRTANTEAFF	TGTGCCAGCTCACCACCGGGTCGGACAGCGAACACTGAAGCTTTCTTT	-	TRBJ1-1	TRBV18	-
CASSLVAGNTEAFF	TGCGCCAGCAGCTTGGTGGCGGGGAACACTGAAGCTTTCTTT	-	TRBJ1-1	TRBV5-1	-
CASSDLGLVNTEAFF	TGTGCCAGCAGTGATTTGGGGCTGGTGAACACTGAAGCTTTCTTT	once	TRBJ1-1	TRBV6-1	-
CASSFQGDNEQFF	TGTGCCAGCAGTTTTCAGGGGGACAATGAGCAGTTCTTC	-	TRBJ2-1	TRBV6-5	TRBD1
CASSLGPAFYEQYF	TGTGCCAGCAGCTTGGGACCTGCCTTCTACGAGCAGTACTTC	-	TRBJ2-7	TRBV7-6	-
CASSGQMDTEAFF	TGCGCCAGCAGTGGACAGATGGACACTGAAGCTTTCTTT	-	TRBJ1-1	TRBV10-1	-
CASSSAAGPTDTQYF	TGTGCCAGCAGCTCAGCCGCCGGGCCCACAGATACGCAGTATTTT	-	TRBJ2-3	TRBV11-2	-
CASSQAGGSYNEQFF	TGTGCCAGCAGCCAAGCGGGAGGCTCCTACAATGAGCAGTTCTTC	-	TRBJ2-1	TRBV28	TRBD2
CASSEEAWGQALNSPLHF	TGTGCCAGCAGTGAAGAGGCCTGGGGACAGGCCTTGAATTCACCCCTCCACTTT	-	TRBJ1-6	TRBV6-1	TRBD1
CASGSGGLTGELFF	TGTGCCAGCGGATCAGGGGGCCTCACCGGGGAGCTGTTTTTT	-	TRBJ2-2	TRBV19	TRBD1
CASSFSGTSGARSSYEQYF	TGTGCCAGCAGTTTCTCCGGGACTAGCGGGGCAAGGAGCTCCTACGAGCAGTACTTC	once	TRBJ2-7	TRBV2	TRBD2
CASSPLGRYEQYF	TGCGCCAGCAGCCCGCTCGGTAGATACGAGCAGTACTTC	-	TRBJ2-7	TRBV5-1	-
CAGSRTNSNQPQHF	TGTGCCGGCAGCCGGACAAATAGCAATCAGCCCCAGCATTTT	few	TRBJ1-5	TRBV6-6	-
CASSLSGTSSAFF	TGTGCCAGCAGCTTATCGGGGACGTCCTCGGCTTTCTTT	-	TRBJ1-1	TRBV7-2	-
CRLQGASNQPQHF	TGTAGACTACAGGGGGCGAGCAATCAGCCCCAGCATTTT	-	TRBJ1-5	TRBV6-4	TRBD1
CASMSRTTSYNEQFF	TGTGCCAGCATGTCACGGACTACCTCCTACAATGAGCAGTTCTTC	-	TRBJ2-1	TRBV6-1	-
CASSLSGNTIYF	TGTGCCAGCAGCCTCTCTGGAAACACCATATATTTT	-	TRBJ1-3	TRBV7-2	-
CASRSGTVNSPLHF	TGTGCCAGCAGATCCGGGACAGTGAATTCACCCCTCCACTTT	-	TRBJ1-6	TRBV28	TRBD1
CASSLGGQSLYGYTF	TGTGCCAGCAGTTTAGGTGGACAGAGTTTATATGGCTACACCTTC	-	TRBJ1-2	TRBV6-5	-
CASSFYQHSGNTIYF	TGTGCCAGCAGTTTCTATCAGCACTCTGGAAACACCATATATTTT	-	TRBJ1-3	TRBV6-1	-
CASSLVAETQYF	TGTGCCAGCAGCTTAGTGGCAGAGACCCAGTACTTC	-	TRBJ2-5	TRBV7-2	-
CAWSDGYRETQYF	TGTGCCTGGAGTGACGGGTATCGGGAGACCCAGTACTTC	once	TRBJ2-5	TRBV30	-
CASSPLGRSAEAFF	TGTGCCAGCTCACCACTTGGCAGGAGTGCTGAAGCTTTCTTT	few	TRBJ1-1	TRBV18	-
CASSAAGGGYTF	TGTGCCAGCAGCGCCGCAGGGGGGGGCTACACCTTC	-	TRBJ1-2	TRBV9	TRBD1
CASSSSPPSRNTEAFF	TGTGCCAGCTCATCGAGCCCACCGTCTAGGAACACTGAAGCTTTCTTT	-	TRBJ1-1	TRBV18	-
CASSDGTVIGSSHFF	TGTGCCAGCAGTGATGGGACTGTGATTGGCAGTTCGCATTTCTTC	-	TRBJ2-1	TRBV6-1	-
CASSQDIASGYYNEQFF	TGTGCCAGCAGCCAAGATATCGCTAGCGGCTATTACAATGAGCAGTTCTTC	-	TRBJ2-1	TRBV14	TRBD2
CATGTVTDTQYF	TGTGCCACCGGGACAGTTACAGATACGCAGTATTTT	-	TRBJ2-3	TRBV6-6	TRBD1
CASSLGGSRYEQYF	TGTGCCAGCAGCTTAGGCGGGAGTCGGTACGAGCAGTACTTC	-	TRBJ2-7	TRBV11-3	TRBD2
CASSASGGPEQFF	TGTGCCAGCAGCGCCTCTGGGGGGCCTGAGCAGTTCTTC	-	TRBJ2-1	TRBV7-3	-
CASSESDTSYNEQFF	TGTGCCAGCAGTGAAAGCGATACCTCCTACAATGAGCAGTTCTTC	-	TRBJ2-1	TRBV6-1	-